The clone carrying this T cell receptor (beta chain) was counted at least ten times. The antigen remains unidentified. The junction departs from germline at one end; a sequencing error may be responsible. These data originate in a study of Graves' ophthalmopathy and Graves' hyperthyroidism. Regarding the study as a whole: Thyroid clonotypes that were expanded above 0.001 frequency mostly also appeared in blood.

The study amplified TCR beta CDR3 regions using RNA transcripts. The first-round RT-PCR employed HTBI primers together with the Qiagen OneStep RT-PCR kit. A multiplex PCR was then performed as the second round. In TCRdb, the multiplex PCR reads were re-called with MiXCR into one record per CDR3 protein. The data show hundreds of thousands of distinct CDR3 sequences, with roughly two fifths seen just once and about 3.3% held by the top ten. Per the germline V gene, CDR1 is ENHRY and CDR2 is SYGVKD. This CDR3 is 14 amino acids long. Sequencing was performed on peripheral blood. The genes are TRBV10-3 and TRBJ2-7; TRBD1 matches 10 bases. The receptor was isolated from an adult man with Graves' ophthalmopathy. CDR3 coding DNA: TGTGCCAGCAGTGAAGGGGACAGGGGCTACGAGCAGTACTTC. Translating it yields CASSEGDRGYEQYF.